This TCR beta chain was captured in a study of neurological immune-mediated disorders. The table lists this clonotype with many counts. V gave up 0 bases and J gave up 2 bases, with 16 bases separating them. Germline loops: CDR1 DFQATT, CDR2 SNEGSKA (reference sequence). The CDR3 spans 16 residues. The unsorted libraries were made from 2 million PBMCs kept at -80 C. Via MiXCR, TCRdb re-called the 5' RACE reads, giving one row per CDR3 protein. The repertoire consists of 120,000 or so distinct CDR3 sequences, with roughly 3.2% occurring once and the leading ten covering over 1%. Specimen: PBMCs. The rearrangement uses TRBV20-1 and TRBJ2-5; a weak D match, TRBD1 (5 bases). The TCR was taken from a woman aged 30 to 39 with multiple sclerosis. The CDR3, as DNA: TGCAGTGCTAGAGATTTACAGGCAGGGTATCAAGAGACCCAGTACTTC. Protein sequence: CSARDLQAGYQETQYF.